This T cell receptor beta chain comes out of a study of blood T cell repertoires in COVID-19. The assay was immunoSEQ multiplex PCR, and TCRdb's table has in-frame clones only and misses some. The sample comprises about 230,000 clones, around 83% of which are singletons, and approximately 9% rests with the top ten. CDR1 and CDR2 from the germline V gene are LGHDT and YNNKEL (reference sequence). V lost 3 bases to trimming and J lost 2 bases, with 10 bases between them. This CDR3 has 14 residues. This clone showed up just once. The gene calls are TRBV3-1 (or the pseudogene TRBV3-2) and TRBJ1-1, with D hard to call. Sequencing was carried out using peripheral blood. This sequence originates from a man aged 35 to 55 with active or convalescent COVID-19. The CDR3 loop is CASSHREKNTEAFF. The CDR3 bases are TGTGCCAGCAGCCACCGGGAGAAAAACACTGAAGCTTTCTTT.